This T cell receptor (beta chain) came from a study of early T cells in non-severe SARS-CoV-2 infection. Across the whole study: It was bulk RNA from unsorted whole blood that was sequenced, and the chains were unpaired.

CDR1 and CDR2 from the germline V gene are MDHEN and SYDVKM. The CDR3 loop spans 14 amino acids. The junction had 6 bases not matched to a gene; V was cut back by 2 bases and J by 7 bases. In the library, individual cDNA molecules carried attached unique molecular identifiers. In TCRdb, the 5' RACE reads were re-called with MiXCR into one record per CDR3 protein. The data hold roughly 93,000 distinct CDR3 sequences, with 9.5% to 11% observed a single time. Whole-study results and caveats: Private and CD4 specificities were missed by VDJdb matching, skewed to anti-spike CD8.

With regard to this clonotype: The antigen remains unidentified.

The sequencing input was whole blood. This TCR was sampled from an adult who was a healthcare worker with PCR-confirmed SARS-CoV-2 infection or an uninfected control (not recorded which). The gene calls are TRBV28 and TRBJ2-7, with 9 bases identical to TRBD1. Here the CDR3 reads CASSLNRGRREQYF. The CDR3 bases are TGTGCCAGCAGTTTAAACAGGGGGCGACGGGAGCAGTACTTC.